Below, 25 T cell receptor beta chains from the same sample are listed, as sequenced in a study of T cell repertoires in ileal Crohn's disease. Time point meaning: inflamed ileum from the surgical specimen. Method: immunoSEQ multiplex PCR; TCRdb's copy keeps in-frame clones and lacks some. Of 13,000 to 15,000 clones listed, roughly 80% are singletons. The sample was ileal tissue. The receptors come from an adult with Crohn's disease.

J is TRBJ1-6 and V is TRBV7-9; 8 bases line up with TRBD1. Germline V gene sequence: CDR1 SEHNR, CDR2 FQNEAQ (reference sequence). Losses at the gene ends were 5 bases for V and 10 bases for J; bases not matched to a gene: 10. There are 15 residues in the CDR3. CDR3 nucleotide sequence: TGTGCCAGCAGCCTAGAAACACAGGGGGGATCACCCCTCCACTTT. Amino acids: CASSLETQGGSPLHF.

This chain joins TRBV5-8 and TRBJ2-1; TRBD1 matches 8 bases. The CDR3 sequence is 15 residues long. Germline V gene data show CDR1 as SGHTS and CDR2 as YDEGEE. With V trimmed by 4 bases and J by 4 bases, 7 bases remained unmatched. CDR3 sequence reads: CASSAGQGSYNEQFF. CDR3 in DNA: TGTGCCAGCAGCGCAGGACAGGGCTCTTACAATGAGCAGTTCTTC.

The chain recombines TRBV6-1 with TRBJ1-1, with a possible D match to TRBD1 (5 bases). This CDR3 has 13 amino acids. The germline CDR1 and CDR2 sequences are MNHNS and SASEGT. The V gene lost 1 base and the J gene lost 7 bases, with 10 bases spanning the gap. The DNA for the CDR3 is TGTGCCAGCAGTGAAGGGGGGGTTTATGAAGCTTTCTTT. Translating gives CASSEGGVYEAFF.

This clone turned up a few times. The rearrangement uses TRBV29-1 and TRBJ1-2; 7 bases fit TRBD1. V was pared by 2 bases and J by 8 bases, with 2 bases of the junction left unmatched. Looked up from germline, CDR1 is SQVTM and CDR2 is ANQGSEA. CDR3 length: 11 amino acids. The CDR3 DNA is TGCAGCGTTGAAAGGGGGCACGGCTACACCTTC. Translated: CSVERGHGYTF.

The gene calls are TRBV28 and TRBJ2-3; D might be TRBD2 (5 bases). The CDR3 spans 13 residues. Germline CDR1 is MDHEN and CDR2 is SYDVKM. Between the trimmed V and J ends, which lost 3 bases and 4 bases, there was a span of 8 bases. CDR3 protein: CASSFGRADTQYF. The CDR3 DNA is TGTGCCAGCAGTTTCGGGCGGGCAGATACGCAGTATTTT.

The V call is TRBV11-1, the J call TRBJ2-6; TRBD1 or TRBD2 may be the D gene (6 bases each). V was trimmed by 1 base and J by 4 bases, leaving 20 bases between them. The V gene's germline CDR1 is SGHAT and CDR2 FQDESV (reference sequence). The CDR3 covers 19 residues. The CDR3 nucleotides read TGTGCCAGCAGCTTAGTAGTCGGGGGCTGCCGCTCGGGGGCCAACGTCCTGACTTTC. Its protein is CASSLVVGGCRSGANVLTF.

This clone was counted once. The chain has TRBV27 and TRBJ2-3, with 7 positions matching TRBD2. After removal of 2 bases from V and 4 bases from J, the junction contained 15 bases not matched to a gene. Germline V gene data show CDR1 as MNHEY and CDR2 as SMNVEV (reference sequence). The CDR3 extends over 18 amino acids. The CDR3 reads CASSLTLLSGGASDTQYF. Written as DNA, the CDR3 is TGTGCCAGCAGTTTAACGTTGCTCTCGGGGGGAGCCTCAGATACGCAGTATTTT.

The chain has TRBV5-4 and TRBJ2-5, with D possibly being TRBD2 (6 bases). CDR1 and CDR2 (germline): SGHNT, YYREEE (reference sequence). The CDR3 spans 14 residues. Trimming took 0 bases from V and 2 from J, leaving 8 bases between them. In DNA form, the CDR3 reads TGTGCCAGCAGCTTGGATAGCGGTCAAGAGACCCAGTACTTC. It is translated as CASSLDSGQETQYF.

V is TRBV27 and J is TRBJ2-5, with TRBD2 identical over 9 bases. The CDR3 totals 16 residues. Germline CDR1 and CDR2: MNHEY and SMNVEV (reference sequence). The V gene end was trimmed by 3 bases and the J gene end by 6 bases; junction bases not matched to a gene: 11. The CDR3 DNA reads as TGTGCCAGCAGTTTGGGCGGGGGGGCCGGAAAAAAGACCCAGTACTTC. The encoded protein is CASSLGGGAGKKTQYF.

For the CDR3, the DNA is TGTGCCAGCAGTTATTCTTTCCAGGGGGCTGGAAACACCATATATTTT. Translating gives CASSYSFQGAGNTIYF. The V call is TRBV6-5, the J call TRBJ1-3; TRBD1 matches at 7 bases. The CDR3 extends over 16 amino acids. J was trimmed by 2 bases and V by 3 bases; bases with no gene match: 7. CDR1 is MNHEY and CDR2 is SVGAGI in the germline V gene.

CDR3 sequence (DNA): TGTGCCAGCTCACCACCGGGGGGGCTTCGAGATGGCTACACCTTC. Protein sequence: CASSPPGGLRDGYTF. This chain links TRBV18 with TRBJ1-2; the D gene is possibly TRBD1 (6 bases). This CDR3 is built from 15 residues. V was pared by 0 bases and J by 6 bases, with 14 bases between. The V gene's germline CDR1 is KGHSH and CDR2 LQKENI.

The chain combines TRBV30 with TRBJ2-1; D perhaps matches TRBD1 (6 bases). Germline values: CDR1 GTSNPN, CDR2 SVGIG (reference sequence). The CDR3 is 15 residues long. V lost 2 bases to trimming and J lost 1 base, with 12 bases between them. CDR3 sequence (DNA): TGTGCCTGGAGTCCAGGACAGAGTTCCTACAATGAGCAGTTCTTC. The encoded protein is CAWSPGQSSYNEQFF.

The chain combines TRBV1 with TRBJ2-7; TRBD1 is the table's D call and was not checked against the DNA. TRBV1 is a listed pseudogene. There are 16 residues in the CDR3. Written as DNA, the CDR3 is TGCACCAGCAGCCAAGCTGGCAGGGGGCTCTCCTACGAGCAGTACTTC. Its protein is CTSSQAGRGLSYEQYF.

This chain joins TRBV19 and TRBJ1-5, with TRBD1 matching 11 bases. With 4 bases clipped from V and 1 base from J, the junction kept 0 bases outside the gene matches. Germline CDR1 and CDR2: LNHDA and SQIVND (reference sequence). This CDR3 region has 15 residues. CDR3: CASSRDRGSNQPQHF. Here the CDR3 DNA reads TGTGCCAGTAGTAGGGACAGGGGGAGCAATCAGCCCCAGCATTTT.

The chain links TRBV5-6 to TRBJ2-7, with D hard to call. The germline V gene has CDR1 SGHDT and CDR2 YYEEEE. V lost 4 bases, J lost 0 bases, and 8 bases lay in between. This CDR3 has 13 amino acids. Here the CDR3 DNA reads TGTGCCAGCAGCCCCCCGGGCTCCTACGAGCAGTACTTC. It specifies CASSPPGSYEQYF.

This sequence joins TRBV27 and TRBJ1-2; D not certain. This CDR3 has 14 amino acids. Per the germline V gene, CDR1 is MNHEY and CDR2 is SMNVEV (reference sequence). Trimming pared 5 bases from V and 4 bases from J, leaving 14 bases between. As DNA, the CDR3 is TGTGCCAGCAGTCCCGGGTCTTGGGGCTATGGCTACACCTTC. It yields the protein CASSPGSWGYGYTF.

The genes are TRBV4-1 and TRBJ1-4; D is ambiguous. The CDR3 totals 15 residues. Trimming removed 4 bases at V and 0 bases at J, with 9 bases between. The germline gives CDR1 MGHRA, CDR2 YSYEKL. In DNA, the CDR3 is TGCGCCAGCAGCCTCCACGGTGCAACTAATGAAAAACTGTTTTTT. Its protein is CASSLHGATNEKLFF.

The chain recombines TRBV4-1 with TRBJ1-1, with D possibly being TRBD1 (5 bases). The length of the CDR3 is 16 residues. The germline V gene encodes CDR1 MGHRA and CDR2 YSYEKL. V lost 1 base, J lost 3 bases, and 15 bases lay in between. The CDR3 DNA reads TGCGCCAGCAGCCAAGTTTGGGGGAAAGGGGACACTGAAGCTTTCTTT. This encodes CASSQVWGKGDTEAFF.

DNA of the CDR3: TGTGCCAGCAGCCCTTCTATATCCGGGGGCTCTCAGTACTTC. Its translation: CASSPSISGGSQYF. The chain employs TRBV6-1 and TRBJ2-5; the D gene could be TRBD1 or TRBD2 (6 bases each). This CDR3 spans 14 amino acids. Germline CDR1 reads MNHNS; CDR2 reads SASEGT. Trimming pared 6 bases from V and 11 bases from J, leaving 22 bases between.

V is TRBV6-1 and J is TRBJ1-2; 10 positions agree with TRBD1. The CDR3 length is 16 residues. After removal of 0 bases from V and 2 bases from J, the junction contained 3 bases not matched to a gene. The germline V gene has CDR1 MNHNS and CDR2 SASEGT. The CDR3 is CASSEARDRGNYGYTF. The CDR3 bases are TGTGCCAGCAGTGAAGCGCGGGACAGGGGAAACTATGGCTACACCTTC.

The chain recombines TRBV30 with TRBJ2-7; no reliable D call. Germline lookup yields CDR1 GTSNPN and CDR2 SVGIG (reference sequence). V gave up 0 bases and J gave up 3 bases, with 6 bases separating them. The CDR3 loop spans 12 amino acids. CDR3 in amino acids: CAWSVSRYEQYF. The CDR3 DNA is TGTGCCTGGAGTGTGAGTCGCTACGAGCAGTACTTC. Using reference TRBV30 and TRBJ2-7 for the parts outside the CDR3, the full variable domain is SQTIHQWPATLVQPVGSPLSLECTVEGTSNPNLYWYRQAAGRGLQLLFYSVGIGQISSEVPQNLSASRPQDRQFILSSKKLLLSDSGFYLCAWSVSRYEQYFGPGTRLTVT.

This chain joins TRBV6-5 and TRBJ2-5; TRBD1 aligns across 11 bases. Unmatched junction bases numbered 8, after V lost 4 bases and J lost 4 bases. Germline V lookup: CDR1 MNHEY, CDR2 SVGAGI. The CDR3 extends over 16 amino acids. In DNA form, the CDR3 reads TGTGCCAGCAGTTCTGCCCGGACAGGGGGCGCAGAGACCCAGTACTTC. Protein: CASSSARTGGAETQYF.

On this clone: The DNA is omitted, as the CDR3 cannot be located on it reliably, and the CDR3 follows TCRdb's listing. This chain uses TRBV2 with TRBJ1-2. CDR1 SNHLY and CDR2 FYNNEI come from the germline V gene. With termini counted, the CDR3 has 11 amino acids. This CDR3 reads CASRDFRGYTF.

A single count supports this clone. The chain uses TRBV10-3 and TRBJ1-2; the D gene is possibly TRBD1 (6 bases). Germline CDR1 reads ENHRY; CDR2 reads SYGVKD. This CDR3 is 15 amino acids long. The V gene lost 2 bases and the J gene lost 8 bases, with 18 bases spanning the gap. The CDR3 loop reads CAISEPSRRGEGYTF. In nucleotides, the CDR3 is TGTGCCATCAGTGAGCCGAGCCGCAGGGGTGAGGGCTACACCTTC.

This chain uses TRBV5-4 with TRBJ2-6; D not resolved. V was clipped by 3 bases and J by 0 bases, with 13 bases between them. CDR1 and CDR2 (germline): SGHNT, YYREEE (reference sequence). The length of the CDR3 is 17 residues. The CDR3 DNA reads TGTGCCAGCAGCTGGGGTTATAGGGACTCTGGGGCCAACGTCCTGACTTTC. Translated, it gives CASSWGYRDSGANVLTF.